This T cell receptor (beta chain) derives from a study of blood T cell repertoires in COVID-19. For the study at large: Material from acute and convalescent COVID-19 was sourced from the United States, Italy and Spain. PBMCs, B-cell-depleted T cells, or T cells provided the cDNA or gDNA that made up the material.

Germline V lookup: CDR1 SGHVS, CDR2 FQNEAQ. Germline trimming cut 4 bases from V and 3 bases from J; bases unmatched to any gene: 6. This CDR3 is built from 14 residues. Authors' analysis steps: Amplification of reference gene primers was used by the study to estimate nucleated cell counts. Profiling relied on immunoSEQ multiplex PCR, and the TCRdb table lists in-frame clones only, not all of them. V, J and clone size derive from that table, while D and trimming were established from the DNA sequence. The repertoire holds about 58,000 clones, with 89% as singletons. V usage is TRBV7-8 and J usage is TRBJ2-7; 7 positions match TRBD1. The sample was peripheral blood. The sequence was obtained from a woman aged 55-70 years with active COVID-19. The CDR3 DNA reads as TGTGCCAGCAGCTCCGGGACAGAAGTCTACGAGCAGTACTTC. Its translation is CASSSGTEVYEQYF. Complete variable domain (other parts from reference TRBV7-8 and TRBJ2-7): GAGVSQSPRYKVAKRGQDVALRCDPISGHVSLFWYQQALGQGPEFLTYFQNEAQLDKSGLPSDRFFAERPEGSVSTLKIQRTQQEDSAVYLCASSSGTEVYEQYFGPGTRLTVT.